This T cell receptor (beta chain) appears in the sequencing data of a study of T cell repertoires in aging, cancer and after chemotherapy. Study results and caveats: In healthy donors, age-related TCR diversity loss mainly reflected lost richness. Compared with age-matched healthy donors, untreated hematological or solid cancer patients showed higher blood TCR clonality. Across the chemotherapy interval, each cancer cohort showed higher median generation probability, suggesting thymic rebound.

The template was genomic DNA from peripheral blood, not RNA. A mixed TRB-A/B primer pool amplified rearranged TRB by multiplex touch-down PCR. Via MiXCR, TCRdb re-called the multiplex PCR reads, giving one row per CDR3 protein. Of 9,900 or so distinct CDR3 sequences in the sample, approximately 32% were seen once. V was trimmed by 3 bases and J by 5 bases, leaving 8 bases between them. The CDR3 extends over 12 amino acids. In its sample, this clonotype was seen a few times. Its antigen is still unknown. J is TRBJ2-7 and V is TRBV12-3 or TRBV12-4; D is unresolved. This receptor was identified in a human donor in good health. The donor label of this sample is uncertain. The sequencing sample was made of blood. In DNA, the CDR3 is TGTGCCAGCAGTTTTCGGGTCGACGAGCAGTACTTC. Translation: CASSFRVDEQYF.